A single sample gave rise to the 22 T cell receptor beta chains below, sequenced in a study of blood T cell repertoires in COVID-19. The repertoire was sequenced with immunoSEQ multiplex PCR; TCRdb's copy has only in-frame clones and lacks some. The data contain 150,000 or so clones, around 79% of them singletons. Specimen: peripheral blood. The receptors stem from a woman in her seventies with COVID-19, enrolled during active disease.

The V and J genes are TRBV2 and TRBJ1-2, with a possible D match to TRBD1 (5 bases). CDR3 length: 15 residues. The germline gives CDR1 SNHLY, CDR2 FYNNEI. With 5 bases removed from V and 5 bases from J, the gap between germline ends came to 18 bases. The CDR3 loop reads CASSLQELSGYGYTF. The CDR3 nucleotides are TGTGCCAGCAGTTTACAGGAGCTGTCCGGGTATGGCTACACCTTC. The full variable domain, rest sourced from reference TRBV2 and TRBJ1-2, is EPEVTQTPSHQVTQMGQEVILRCVPISNHLYFYWYRQILGQKVEFLVSFYNNEISEKSEIFDDQFSVERPDGSNFTLKIRSTKLEDSAMYFCASSLQELSGYGYTFGSGTRLTVV.

The chain carries TRBV5-1 and TRBJ2-7; 10 nucleotides match TRBD2. Germline V gene sequence: CDR1 SGHRS, CDR2 YFSETQ. Losses at the gene ends were 7 bases for V and 3 bases for J; bases not matched to a gene: 10. The CDR3 spans 15 residues. CDR3 in amino acids: CASGGASGSLYEQYF. CDR3 nucleotide sequence: TGCGCCAGCGGAGGTGCTAGCGGGAGTCTCTACGAGCAGTACTTC.

The sample holds one count of this clone. V gene TRBV9 combines with J gene TRBJ1-2; D perhaps matches TRBD1 (6 bases). Germline V gene data show CDR1 as SGDLS and CDR2 as YYNGEE. The CDR3 extends over 15 amino acids. Trimming shortened V by 0 bases and J by 2 bases, and 11 bases separated the two germline ends. CDR3 sequence reads: CASSVGLGTNYGYTF. The CDR3 DNA reads TGTGCCAGCAGCGTAGGTCTTGGGACAAACTATGGCTACACCTTC.

The chain combines TRBV7-9 with TRBJ1-4; TRBD1 matches at 9 bases. V lost 1 base, J lost 5 bases, and 5 bases stayed unmatched. Per germline, CDR1 SEHNR and CDR2 FQNEAQ (reference sequence). This CDR3 region has 16 residues. The CDR3 region is CASSLGVTGGNEKLFF. The CDR3 DNA sequence: TGTGCCAGCAGCTTAGGGGTGACAGGGGGAAATGAAAAACTGTTTTTT.

This chain joins TRBV2 and TRBJ1-1; D may be TRBD1 (5 bases). The CDR3 spans 15 residues. The V gene lost 5 bases and the J gene lost 4 bases, with 17 bases spanning the gap. Germline V gene sequence: CDR1 SNHLY, CDR2 FYNNEI. The CDR3 is CASSSEAGLSTEAFF. The DNA for the CDR3 is TGTGCCAGCAGTTCCGAGGCAGGGCTGAGCACTGAAGCTTTCTTT.

The chain recombines TRBV6-5 with TRBJ1-1; D gene uncertain. Trimming stripped 1 base from V and 6 bases from J, with 9 bases between. Germline V lookup: CDR1 MNHEY, CDR2 SVGAGI. The CDR3 covers 13 residues. The DNA of the CDR3 is TGTGCCAGCAGTTACTTAATTGAGTCTGAAGCTTTCTTT. Translated, it gives CASSYLIESEAFF.

The chain recombines TRBV19 with TRBJ1-3, with D maybe TRBD1 (6 bases). V lost 5 bases and J 0 bases, leaving 17 bases between the germline ends. CDR1 and CDR2 from the germline V gene are LNHDA and SQIVND (reference sequence). The CDR3 is 17 amino acids. The CDR3 DNA is TGTGCCAGTAGTCTCCATCCGGGACACTACTCTGGAAACACCATATATTTT. Translation: CASSLHPGHYSGNTIYF.

In DNA, the CDR3 is TGTGCCAGCAGAAGACTAGCGGGGAGCTCAACCGGGGAGCTGTTTTTT. It codes for CASRRLAGSSTGELFF. This rearrangement joins TRBV2 to TRBJ2-2; 11 bases map to TRBD2. This CDR3 is 16 amino acids long. V trimming: 6 bases; J trimming: 5 bases; junction bases outside the gene matches: 8. Germline V lookup: CDR1 SNHLY, CDR2 FYNNEI.

The chain has TRBV30 and TRBJ1-2, with a weak D call TRBD1 (6 bases). The V gene lost 0 bases and the J gene lost 8 bases, with 13 bases spanning the gap. The CDR3 runs to 13 residues. Germline V lookup: CDR1 GTSNPN, CDR2 SVGIG (reference sequence). This CDR3 is CAWSVQGRNGYTF. Here the CDR3 DNA reads TGTGCCTGGAGTGTACAGGGTAGGAACGGCTACACCTTC.

Only a few counts were recorded for this clone. This sequence joins TRBV11-2 and TRBJ2-7, with 9 bases fitting TRBD1. In germline, CDR1 is SGHAT, CDR2 FQNNGV. Germline trimming cut 5 bases from V and 4 bases from J; bases unmatched to any gene: 6. The CDR3 is made up of 14 amino acids. CDR3 sequence reads: CASSDSGTGYEQYF. The CDR3 nucleotides read TGTGCCAGCAGCGATTCCGGGACAGGGTACGAGCAGTACTTC.

The V and J genes are TRBV5-1 and TRBJ1-3, with TRBD1 matching 10 bases. V was pared by 4 bases and J by 0 bases, with 4 bases of the junction left unmatched. There are 16 residues in the CDR3. Per germline, CDR1 SGHRS and CDR2 YFSETQ. The CDR3 is CASSPGQGPSGNTIYF. DNA for the CDR3: TGCGCCAGCAGCCCGGGACAGGGGCCCTCTGGAAACACCATATATTTT.

The chain joins TRBV7-2 to TRBJ2-5; D is ambiguous. Trimming left V 3 bases short and J 5 bases short, with 13 bases between. The CDR3 is 14 residues long. Per germline, CDR1 SGHTA and CDR2 FQGNSA. The CDR3: CASSFVPFGETQYF. Here the CDR3 DNA reads TGTGCCAGCAGCTTTGTCCCGTTCGGGGAGACCCAGTACTTC.

The chain joins TRBV6-2 or TRBV6-3 to TRBJ2-2; 7 bases map to TRBD2. The CDR3 runs 16 residues. The junction had 7 bases not matched to a gene; V was cut back by 2 bases and J by 4 bases. Germline V lookup: CDR1 MNHEY, CDR2 SVGEGT. CDR3 coding DNA: TGTGCCAGCAGTTACGGTCGTTGGGGGGGCACCGGGGAGCTGTTTTTT. This gives the protein CASSYGRWGGTGELFF.

This clone was observed a few times. CDR3 residues: CATEERGKYEQYF. The CDR3 region has the DNA TGTGCCACCGAGGAAAGGGGGAAATACGAGCAGTACTTC. J is TRBJ2-7 and V is TRBV10-3; possible D gene TRBD1, 6 bases. Trimming stripped 10 bases from V and 4 bases from J, with 17 bases between. The CDR3 has 13 residues. The germline V gene encodes CDR1 ENHRY and CDR2 SYGVKD.

This chain joins TRBV6-5 and TRBJ1-1; TRBD1 might be the D (5 bases). The length of the CDR3 is 14 residues. The germline V gene has CDR1 MNHEY and CDR2 SVGAGI. Trimming shortened V by 8 bases and J by 5 bases, and 18 bases separated the two germline ends. In DNA form, the CDR3 reads TGTGCCAGCGGGCGTCGGGGGAGTGAGACTGAAGCTTTCTTT. It is translated as CASGRRGSETEAFF.

The chain recombines TRBV7-2 with TRBJ2-1, with 10 bases identical to TRBD1. V trimming: 5 bases; J trimming: 7 bases; junction bases outside the gene matches: 8. The CDR3 extends over 15 amino acids. Germline CDR1 is SGHTA and CDR2 is FQGNSA. CDR3 amino acids: CASSLDRGRRNEQFF. CDR3 nucleotides: TGTGCCAGCAGCCTCGACAGGGGGCGCAGGAATGAGCAGTTCTTC.

This clone came up a few times. This chain uses TRBV7-8 with TRBJ1-5; D possibly corresponds to TRBD1 (6 bases). CDR3 size: 16 residues. V gave up 1 base and J gave up 7 bases, with 17 bases separating them. Germline CDR1 SGHVS, CDR2 FQNEAQ. Here the CDR3 DNA reads TGTGCCAGCAGCTTAGGGGCGACAGGTCGGGGACAGCCCCAGCATTTT. Its protein is CASSLGATGRGQPQHF.

The CDR3 loop is CASSLAGGAVYNEQFF. The CDR3 DNA follows: TGTGCCAGCAGCCTAGCGGGGGGCGCTGTCTACAATGAGCAGTTCTTC. The V call is TRBV5-4, the J call TRBJ2-1, with TRBD2 matching 11 bases. V shed 4 bases and J 3 bases; nucleotides not matched to a gene: 6. Germline V gives CDR1 SGHNT, CDR2 YYREEE (reference sequence). This CDR3 spans 16 amino acids.

This clone was seen a few times. CDR3 residues: CSVEQGIGYGYTF. The DNA for the CDR3 is TGCAGCGTTGAACAGGGGATAGGCTATGGCTACACCTTC. The gene calls are TRBV29-1 and TRBJ1-2; D possibly corresponds to TRBD1 (6 bases). V lost 2 bases and J 4 bases, leaving 11 bases between the germline ends. CDR3 length equals 13 residues. Germline V CDR1 and CDR2: SQVTM, ANQGSEA.

The rearrangement links TRBV5-1 to TRBJ1-3; 7 positions match TRBD1. V lost 4 bases to trimming and J lost 2 bases; unmatched junction nucleotides: 3. Per the germline V gene, CDR1 is SGHRS and CDR2 is YFSETQ. The CDR3 is 14 residues long. The CDR3 sequence is CASSRQGAGNTIYF. CDR3 in DNA: TGCGCCAGCAGCCGACAGGGTGCTGGAAACACCATATATTTT.

V and J are TRBV19 and TRBJ1-6; 7 positions agree with TRBD1. CDR1 is LNHDA and CDR2 is SQIVND in the germline V gene (reference sequence). The CDR3 covers 16 residues. V dropped 6 bases and J dropped 0; count of bases not matched to a gene: 5. This CDR3 is CASSTGQSSYNSPLHF. Here the CDR3 DNA reads TGTGCCAGTAGCACGGGACAGAGCTCCTATAATTCACCCCTCCACTTT.

This chain joins TRBV12-3 or TRBV12-4 and TRBJ1-6; D is unclear. The CDR3 loop spans 13 amino acids. V gave up 2 bases and J gave up 10 bases, with 9 bases separating them. The CDR3 bases are TGTGCCAGCAGTTTAAAAGGGAGATCACCCCTCCACTTT. Protein sequence: CASSLKGRSPLHF.